This T cell receptor (beta chain) comes out of a study of blood T cell repertoires in COVID-19. CDR3 length: 15 amino acids. Source study methods: Nucleated cell counts were estimated from reference gene primer amplification. TCRdb's table, derived via immunoSEQ multiplex PCR, lists solely in-frame clones and lacks some. V and J calls and clone size are given by that table; D and trimming were obtained from the DNA. The sample has 400,000 to 550,000 clones, 70% to 90% seen once; the top ten hold approximately 2%. The V gene is TRBV12-1, the J gene TRBJ2-1; TRBD1 is the table's D call, not checked against the DNA. TRBV12-1 is a recognized pseudogene. The TCR originated in a woman aged 18-30 years with acute COVID-19. The sample consisted of PBMCs or T cells enriched from blood (not recorded which). CDR3 loop: CASSFPTTNRDEQFF. DNA for the CDR3: TGTGCCAGCAGCTTTCCGACTACCAACAGGGATGAGCAGTTCTTC.